This TCR beta chain was sequenced for a study of human T cells and chemical hapten exposure. As for the study in general: Donors were sensitized with 2% DPC on the upper inner arm. Among samples, TCR yields varied mainly because of small differences in pooled library volume.

Specified time point: patch test 1, 2 weeks after DPC sensitization. Treatment noted: therapeutic diphenylcyclopropenone sensitization with weekly scalp DPC. Those who donated were patients with alopecia, 18 to 70 years of age, and suitable for DPC. From the RACE reads, TCRdb called clonotypes with MiXCR, one entry per CDR3 protein. The sample holds around 100,000 distinct CDR3 sequences, about 11% seen once. Trimming left V 2 bases short and J 2 bases short, with 13 bases between. Looked up from germline, CDR1 is ENHRY and CDR2 is SYGVKD. The CDR3 has 17 residues. This clonotype was recorded at least ten times.

Sequencing was performed on whole blood, taken in connection with sensitization to the hapten diphenylcyclopropenone (DPC). This sequence joins TRBV10-3 and TRBJ2-6, with D possibly TRBD2 on 5 matching bases. The receptor was derived from a woman aged 40-49 years with alopecia areata. Some clones in this sample may be carry-over from other donors' samples. This CDR3 is CAISEAPGGAGANVLTF. The CDR3 nucleotides are TGTGCCATCAGTGAGGCCCCCGGAGGAGCTGGGGCCAACGTCCTGACTTTC.